The entry below describes one T cell receptor (beta chain). Its antigen specificity is not known. No base quality information exists; no much larger clone differs at one position. The donors were healthy, HIV-negative adults with no recently reported acute infections or vaccinations. Only Caucasian adults living in Nashville, Tennessee, USA were represented among the donors. CD4+ T cells were enriched by magnetic negative selection, after which naive cells were positively selected on CD45RA and the negative fraction was taken as the memory subset. After blood collection by leukapheresis, PBMCs were isolated using Ficoll-Histopaque density gradient centrifugation and then cryopreserved in the vapor phase of liquid nitrogen. Analytical flow cytometry was used to check the purity and quantity of each magnetically sorted T cell population. From each sorted fraction, genomic DNA was isolated and quantified by UV absorbance on a Nanodrop 2000c.

The data originate from a study of shared clonotypes between healthy human individuals (dated by TCRdb to about 2020). For the wider study: The cohort included three men and a couple of women between 18 and 49 years of age. For each donor, CD4 naive and CD4 memory were each given three plates, CD8 naive was given two plates, and CD8 memory was given one plate. The study deeply sequenced blood TCR repertoires of about 5 healthy adults to estimate repertoire size and the extent of clonotype sharing between individuals. Each donor's leukapheresis produced roughly between roughly 0.9 and 9 billion PBMCs. Different laboratories and diverse techniques were used to prepare libraries and sequence TCR repertoires, to increase sequencing depth and limit assay-specific biases. The investigation overall reported the following: Sharing across several donors was observed for around 5% of naive CD4, over 3% of naive CD8, about 2.3% of memory CD4, and about 0.38% of memory CD8 clonotypes. Even with the large sequencing depth, rarefaction of the sorted-subset datasets indicated that sequencing was incomplete. Sampling was limited to blood, and TCR repertoires in tissue likely differ from TCR repertoires in blood. Compared with non-shared clonotypes, clonotypes shared by all four sorted-subset donors had higher generation probabilities. The genetic and exposure-history diversity represented was limited by the small number of donors. Naive subsets generally had larger estimated clonotype richness than memory subsets did. Pairwise subsampling led to the expectation that sequencing depth would affect the degree of clonotype sharing among donors.

Its CDR3 holds 16 amino acids, cysteine through phenylalanine. Just CDR3 DNA is preserved here, 48 bases in frame from base 1. CDR1 LNHDA and CDR2 SQIVND are derived from the germline V gene (reference sequence). Using the deep immunoSEQ assay, TCR CDR3 regions were amplified from genomic DNA by multiplex PCR. Genomic DNA extracted from each cell subset was distributed evenly over all wells of several immunoSEQ 96-well plates, and each plate served as one replicate. For sorted subsets, each replicate PCR was loaded with about 0.2 ug genomic DNA, equivalent to some 27,000 T cell genomes. Purified libraries were measured with a Qubit 3.0 fluorometer, size-checked on a Bioanalyzer 2100, and measured again with the KAPA Library Quantification kit. Every immunoSEQ 96-well plate was sequenced on a separate single-read 150-cycle Illumina NextSeq 550 flow cell. In the authors' own workflow: The immunoSEQ output contained only junctional sequences without quality scores, so filtering could not match that applied to full-length reads. Sequences were annotated with PyIR, a Python wrapper for IgBLAST v1.9, using IMGT germline references to assign V/J genes and CDR3. Reads were removed for weak V/J assignments (E-value above 1e-6), missing CDR3, stop codons, out-of-frame junctions, or ambiguous translated residues. V3J clonotypes were defined as sequences sharing an identical inferred V gene, J gene, and CDR3 amino acid sequence. To compute the percentage overlap between repertoires, the number of shared unique clonotypes was divided by the size of the smaller repertoire. Repertoire richness was assessed with RTK rarefaction, the Chao1 estimator, and Recon v2.1 estimates of unobserved clonotypes. For all TCRbeta clonotypes obtained by the gDNA method from a few donors, generation probabilities were computed with OLGA. TCRdb mirrors the immuneACCESS table, restricted to in-frame sequences. Some clones are absent from its copies; in checked studies, under half trace to an unresolved V gene, and the reason for the others is unknown. The V and J calls and clone size come from that table; D and trimming were worked out from the DNA. Present in this sample are some 900,000 clones, approximately 80% of which were seen just once. The ten largest account for roughly 1.5% of the sample.

This chain is built from TRBV19 and TRBJ2-7; no D segment can be confidently identified. The clonotype was recovered from a man between 18 and 29 years old in good health. Sequencing was performed on memory CD4+ T cells sorted from blood. The sample's cell subset or site label, decoded: CD45RA-negative fraction. The sequence in DNA is TGTGGCATACTGTATGATCAGGACCCGGGCTCCTACGAGCAGTACTTC. The resulting protein is CGILYDQDPGSYEQYF.